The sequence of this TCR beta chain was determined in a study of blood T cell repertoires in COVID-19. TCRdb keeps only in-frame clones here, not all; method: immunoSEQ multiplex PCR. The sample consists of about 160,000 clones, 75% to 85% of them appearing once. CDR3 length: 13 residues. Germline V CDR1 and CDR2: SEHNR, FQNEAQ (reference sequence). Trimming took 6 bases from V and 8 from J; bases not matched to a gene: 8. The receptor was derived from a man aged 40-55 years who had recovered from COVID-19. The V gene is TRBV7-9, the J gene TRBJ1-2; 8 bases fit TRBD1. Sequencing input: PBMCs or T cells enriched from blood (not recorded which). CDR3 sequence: CASRLQGAEGYTF. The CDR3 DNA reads TGTGCCAGCAGATTGCAGGGGGCAGAAGGCTACACCTTC.